Given below is one T cell receptor (beta chain) in context. The target of this receptor is not known. Base qualities are not provided; no much larger clone lies one nucleotide away. The immunoSEQ Assay, a bias-controlled multiplex PCR, was used to amplify TCRbeta CDR3 regions from genomic DNA. On the authors' methods: The number of nucleated cells in each sample was estimated by amplification of reference gene primers within the assay. Sequence reads were collapsed and filtered to measure the absolute abundance of every unique TCRbeta CDR3 rearrangement. For each sample, productive Simpson clonality was calculated by taking the square root of Simpson's diversity index across productive rearrangements. TCRdb holds this immuneACCESS table with in-frame rearrangements only. Some clones are missing; in checked studies, unresolved V genes explain under half, and the rest has no known cause. V, J and clone size are those of that table, while D and trimming were read from the DNA. For this sample there are about 190,000 clones; more than 70% appear just once. The ten largest account for roughly 2.8% of the sample.

V lost 8 bases and J lost 2 bases; the stretch between them is 19 bases long. CDR1 and CDR2, per the germline V gene (reference sequence), are LNHDA and SQIVND. Inclusive of the bounding cysteine and phenylalanine, the CDR3 is 16 residues long. CDR3 DNA is the only sequence kept; it has 48 bases, read in frame from the first base. The record originates from a study of blood T cell repertoires in COVID-19 (dated by TCRdb to the early 2020s). The study in broad terms: Samples covering the acute and convalescent phases of COVID-19 were provided by collaborators in the United States, Italy and Spain. Nearly every sample came with metadata listing a de-identified subject ID, COVID-19 status, age in years and sex. The samples were drawn from the first 160 participants of the ongoing ImmuneRACE study and from some 1,300 subjects provided by 6 global collaborators. Where HLA class I and class II types were available, the types were taken from metadata supplied by the sample provider, not from assay-based typing. The repertoires were made available in a free public database intended to serve as a resource for research on the immune response to SARS-CoV-2. The dataset comprised deeply sampled blood TCRbeta repertoires from subjects exposed to, actively infected with, or recovered from COVID-19. The material from the prospective study consisted of cDNA or gDNA derived from T cells, B-cell-depleted T cells, or PBMCs. Results the study describes overall, beyond this receptor: The quantity of clinical and demographic metadata differed by source and by participant and was supplied without curation.

Collaborating institutions collected whole blood in K2EDTA tubes following their own protocols. For TCRbeta analysis, collaborators shipped samples as frozen whole blood, isolated PBMCs, or DNA extracted from either of those sample types. This clonotype was sampled from a middle-aged man with active or convalescent COVID-19. This chain is built from TRBV19 and TRBJ1-5; the D segment could be TRBD1, given 5 matching bases. Sequencing used peripheral blood. The CDR3 protein sequence reads: CASCRLGANGNQPQHF. The nucleotide sequence reads TGTGCCAGTTGTCGACTAGGGGCGAATGGCAATCAGCCCCAGCATTTT.